This T cell receptor (beta chain) was recorded in a study of pediatric ulcerative colitis. Profiling relied on immunoSEQ multiplex PCR, and the TCRdb table lists in-frame clones only, not all of them. The sample carries around 14,000 clones, 80% to 90% recorded once. Trimming stripped 0 bases from V and 2 bases from J, with 14 bases between. This CDR3 comprises 17 residues. Germline lookup yields CDR1 ENHRY and CDR2 SYGVKD. Points on this clone: The antigen remains unidentified.

Study-level findings and limits: This repertoire reflects total lymphocytes rather than subpopulations like regulatory T cells. Acute severe colitis showed lower rectal diversity from clonal expansions.

Material: blood. V usage is TRBV10-3 and J usage is TRBJ1-3; a weak D match, TRBD1 (5 bases). The clonotype was recovered from a boy younger than 18 with moderate ulcerative colitis. The CDR3 DNA is TGTGCCATCAGTGAGTCAAGGGGTCTCTCGACTGGAAACACCATATATTTT. Protein product: CAISESRGLSTGNTIYF.